The sample holds a few counts of the clone carrying this TCR beta chain. The ends were cut back, 6 bases at V and 8 bases at J, with 14 bases in the middle. CDR3 length: 12 amino acids. Looked up from germline, CDR1 is DFQATT and CDR2 is SNEGSKA (reference sequence). cDNA libraries for TCR alpha and TCR beta, carrying sample barcodes and UMIs, came from 5'RACE with constant-segment primers. Each CDR3 protein gets one entry after TCRdb re-called the 5' RACE reads with MiXCR. Of over 400,000 distinct CDR3 sequences listed, 23% are singletons. The data were taken from a study of T-cell memory formation after mild COVID-19.

The chain combines TRBV20-1 with TRBJ2-1; possibly TRBD2 for D (5 bases). The receptor comes from an adult woman who had mild COVID-19 (a few samples of this study predate the infection). Cell type and time point are not known. Source material: PBMCs or a T cell subset sorted from them (not recorded which). CDR3 bases: TGCAGTGCCGCCCCTCGGGGAGATGAGCAGTTCTTC. Translated, it gives CSAAPRGDEQFF.